This is a list of T cell receptor beta chains from one sample in a study of blood T cell repertoires in COVID-19. The method was immunoSEQ multiplex PCR; TCRdb's version includes in-frame clones alone and lacks a portion of them. The sample has 170,000 or so clones, approximately 90% seen once. The sequencing input was PBMCs or T cells enriched from blood (not recorded which). These receptors all come from a woman between 45 and 60 years old who had recovered from COVID-19. Both conserved end residues are part of each CDR3. D genes are given only for firm matches. Rows may omit the clone size; those that give it use once, few, many or a size class.

D gene | J gene | clone size | V gene | CDR3 protein | CDR3 DNA
NA | TRBJ1-4 | NA | TRBV6-1 | CASSEAELWSEKLFF | TGTGCCAGCAGTGAAGCAGAGTTGTGGAGCGAAAAACTGTTTTTT
NA | TRBJ1-1 | NA | TRBV4-3 | CASSQDLQGFKNTEAFF | TGCGCCAGCAGCCAAGATTTGCAGGGTTTCAAAAACACTGAAGCTTTCTTT
NA | TRBJ2-7 | NA | TRBV11-3 | CASSLGRSYEQYF | TGTGCCAGCAGCTTAGGGCGGTCCTACGAGCAGTACTTC
TRBD2 | TRBJ2-7 | NA | TRBV5-6 | CASSFLSSGSYEQYF | TGTGCCAGCAGCTTTTTGTCTAGCGGCTCCTACGAGCAGTACTTC
TRBD1 | TRBJ1-2 | NA | TRBV11-2 | CASRSDRANYGYTF | TGTGCCAGCAGAAGTGACAGGGCTAACTATGGCTACACCTTC
TRBD1 | TRBJ1-1 | once | TRBV7-6 | CATAEQGVLSEAFF | TGTGCCACCGCCGAACAGGGGGTTTTGTCTGAAGCTTTCTTT
TRBD2 | TRBJ2-5 | once | TRBV2 | CASSGLALETQYF | TGTGCCAGCAGTGGACTAGCCCTAGAGACCCAGTACTTC
NA | TRBJ1-6 | NA | TRBV7-2 | CASSLRRTSSYNSPLHF | TGTGCCAGCAGCTTACGCCGGACTAGCTCCTATAATTCACCCCTCCACTTT
NA | TRBJ1-2 | NA | TRBV7-2 | CASSQIAAGLVYGYTF | TGTGCCAGCAGCCAAATCGCGGCAGGGCTGGTCTATGGCTACACCTTC
NA | TRBJ1-1 | NA | TRBV19 | CASSGTRGENTEAFF | TGTGCCAGTAGTGGGACTAGGGGGGAGAACACTGAAGCTTTCTTT
TRBD1 | TRBJ2-6 | NA | TRBV6-6 | CASSTTGAGANVLTF | TGTGCCAGCAGTACTACAGGGGCTGGGGCCAACGTCCTGACTTTC
NA | TRBJ1-1 | NA | TRBV19 | CASKEARAEAFF | TGTGCCAGTAAGGAGGCGAGGGCTGAAGCTTTCTTT